Listed here are 17 T cell receptor beta chains from one sample, sequenced in a study of OX40 agonist ivuxolimab in advanced cancers. The library was built by means of the immunoSEQ multiplex PCR assay. The table was pulled from immuneACCESS by TCRdb, which kept in-frame rearrangements only. Such tables lose some clones; where checked, under half of the loss comes from unresolved V genes, and the rest has no known cause. The sample yields some 50,000 clones; 81% were counted once. Approximately 6.1% of the sample comes from the top ten. This sample comprised CD4+ or CD8+ T cells sorted from blood, obtained in a trial of the OX40 agonist ivuxolimab. The receptors shown here come from an adult with an advanced solid tumor such as melanoma, head and neck, liver or kidney cancer.

V gene TRBV25-1 combines with J gene TRBJ2-5; D perhaps matches TRBD1 (5 bases). The CDR3 totals 14 residues. V dropped 6 bases and J dropped 0 bases, with 11 bases sitting between them. The germline gives CDR1 MGHDK, CDR2 SYGVNS. The CDR3: CASSADTDQETQYF. The CDR3 bases are TGTGCCAGCAGCGCGGACACCGACCAAGAGACCCAGTACTTC. Complete variable domain (other parts from reference TRBV25-1 and TRBJ2-5): EADIYQTPRYLVIGTGKKITLECSQTMGHDKMYWYQQDPGMELHLIHYSYGVNSTEKGDLSSESTVSRIRTEHFPLTLESARPSHTSQYLCASSADTDQETQYFGPGTRLLVL.

A few counts support this clone. The gene calls are TRBV13 and TRBJ2-7; D ambiguous. This CDR3 has 14 amino acids. The V and J ends lost 3 bases and 2 bases respectively, with 11 bases between them. Germline values: CDR1 PRHDT, CDR2 FYEKMQ (reference sequence). CDR3 nucleotide sequence: TGTGCCAGCAGCTTCCTGGACCGAGCCTACGAGCAGTACTTC. This translates into CASSFLDRAYEQYF.

This clone has a single count. This chain joins TRBV4-3 and TRBJ2-2, with TRBD2 as a possible D gene (5 bases). The V gene lost 1 base and the J gene lost 1 base, with 10 bases spanning the gap. CDR3 length: 16 residues. The germline V gene encodes CDR1 LGHNA and CDR2 YSLEER. CDR3 protein: CASSQGRGLNTGELFF. The CDR3, as DNA: TGCGCCAGCAGCCAAGGGAGAGGACTGAACACCGGGGAGCTGTTTTTT.

The chain recombines TRBV19 with TRBJ1-1; D is ambiguous. Per the germline V gene, CDR1 is LNHDA and CDR2 is SQIVND (reference sequence). Trimming took off 8 bases at V and 0 bases at J, with 10 bases between the two ends. The CDR3 is 13 amino acids. The CDR3 DNA sequence: TGTGCCAGTGGCACATCGGTGAACACTGAAGCTTTCTTT. Translation gives CASGTSVNTEAFF.

The genes are TRBV5-4 and TRBJ1-1; D unresolved. Germline V CDR1 and CDR2: SGHNT, YYREEE (reference sequence). Trimming stripped 0 bases from V and 1 base from J, with 7 bases between. The CDR3 runs 14 residues. Here the CDR3 reads CASSLDGPNTEAFF. In DNA form, the CDR3 reads TGTGCCAGCAGCTTGGACGGCCCGAACACTGAAGCTTTCTTT.

The CDR3, as DNA: TGTGCCAGCAGCCATTTAGCGCTAGTCGAGGGGACTAGCTATGGCTACACCTTC. Protein product: CASSHLALVEGTSYGYTF. The chain has TRBV16 and TRBJ1-2; D may be TRBD1 (5 bases). CDR3 length equals 18 residues. Trimming left V 3 bases short and J 4 bases short, with 24 bases between. Germline V gene sequence: CDR1 KGHSY, CDR2 FQNENV.

The rearrangement uses TRBV5-4 and TRBJ1-6; TRBD1 is a possible D gene (6 bases). This CDR3 has 14 residues. Trimming removed 4 bases at V and 4 bases at J, with 9 bases between. Germline assignment: CDR1 SGHNT and CDR2 YYREEE (reference sequence). This CDR3 is CASSRGGYNSPLHF. DNA for the CDR3: TGTGCCAGCAGCAGGGGGGGTTATAATTCACCCCTCCACTTT.

The V gene is TRBV7-2, the J gene TRBJ2-1; a possible D gene is TRBD2 (6 bases). The CDR3 extends over 15 amino acids. The germline gives CDR1 SGHTA, CDR2 FQGNSA. V was shortened by 5 bases and J by 6 bases, with 17 bases between the two germline ends. CDR3 nucleotides: TGTGCCAGCAGCCGAAGACTAGGAGGCCGCAATGAGCAGTTCTTC. It specifies CASSRRLGGRNEQFF.

As to this clone: The junction shows a germline mismatch at one end, possibly a read error. V and J are TRBV6-4 and TRBJ1-1; D unclear. CDR3 length: 16 amino acids. Looked up from germline, CDR1 is MRHNA and CDR2 is SNTAGT. CDR3 sequence: CASSYSPLGMNTEAFF. Here the CDR3 DNA reads TGTGCCAGCAGTTACTCGCCCCTAGGGATGAACACTGAAGCTTTCTTT.

The J gene is TRBJ2-3, the V gene TRBV27, with 9 bases lining up with TRBD2. There are 14 residues in the CDR3. The trim removed 3 bases at V and 4 bases at J, leaving 2 bases unmatched. The germline V gene encodes CDR1 MNHEY and CDR2 SMNVEV (reference sequence). CDR3 amino acids: CASSLREGSDTQYF. Here the CDR3 DNA reads TGTGCCAGCAGTTTGCGGGAGGGGTCAGATACGCAGTATTTT.

The rearrangement uses TRBV9 and TRBJ2-3, with D perhaps being TRBD1 or TRBD2 (5 bases each). The CDR3 has 15 amino acids. V was clipped by 3 bases and J by 5 bases, with 16 bases between them. Germline assignment: CDR1 SGDLS and CDR2 YYNGEE. The CDR3 loop is CASSALRDVLDTQYF. CDR3 nucleotide sequence: TGTGCCAGCAGCGCCCTCAGGGACGTCTTAGATACGCAGTATTTT.

This clone has more than one count but fewer than ten. The chain carries TRBV27 and TRBJ2-1; no clear D. Trimming removed 3 bases from V and 10 bases from J, with 13 bases in between. The CDR3 is 13 residues long. Germline CDR1 and CDR2: MNHEY and SMNVEV (reference sequence). The CDR3 loop reads CASSFLVEDEQFF. The CDR3 DNA reads as TGTGCCAGCAGTTTCCTCGTCGAGGACGAGCAGTTCTTC.

This clone was seen more than once but under ten times. V gene TRBV9 combines with J gene TRBJ1-5; 11 positions match TRBD1. The CDR3 consists of 15 residues. Trimming at V came to 4 bases and at J to 4 bases, leaving 4 bases not matched to a gene. Per germline, CDR1 SGDLS and CDR2 YYNGEE. The CDR3: CASSPGQGVNQPQHF. CDR3 DNA sequence: TGTGCCAGCAGCCCGGGACAGGGGGTAAATCAGCCCCAGCATTTT.

The chain joins TRBV5-6 to TRBJ2-1, with D perhaps being TRBD1 or TRBD2 (5 bases each). Germline CDR1 is SGHDT and CDR2 is YYEEEE. The CDR3 is made up of 16 amino acids. Trimming pared 2 bases from V and 0 bases from J, leaving 12 bases between. The CDR3 region is CASSFGAGLSYNEQFF. The CDR3 nucleotides read TGTGCCAGCAGCTTCGGGGCAGGACTCTCCTACAATGAGCAGTTCTTC. The full variable domain, with the rest looked up from reference TRBV5-6 and TRBJ2-1, is DAGVTQSPTHLIKTRGQQVTLRCSPKSGHDTVSWYQQALGQGPQFIFQYYEEEERQRGNFPDRFSGHQFPNYSSELNVNALLLGDSALYLCASSFGAGLSYNEQFFGPGTRLTVL.

V gene TRBV27 combines with J gene TRBJ2-4; D is unresolved. In germline, CDR1 is MNHEY, CDR2 SMNVEV (reference sequence). The V end lost 2 bases, the J end lost 7 bases, and 0 bases lay between the germline ends. This CDR3 spans 10 amino acids. The CDR3 here is CASSLNIQYF. In nucleotides, the CDR3 is TGTGCCAGCAGTTTAAACATTCAGTACTTC.

The chain employs TRBV9 and TRBJ2-7; D is perhaps TRBD2 (5 bases). The CDR3 is 13 residues long. Germline CDR1 is SGDLS and CDR2 is YYNGEE. Trimming pared 0 bases from V and 5 bases from J, leaving 9 bases between. The CDR3 sequence is CASSVEDWDEQYF. The CDR3 DNA reads TGTGCCAGCAGCGTAGAGGACTGGGACGAGCAGTACTTC. Based on the CDR3 plus reference TRBV9 and TRBJ2-7, the full variable domain is DSGVTQTPKHLITATGQRVTLRCSPRSGDLSVYWYQQSLDQGLQFLIQYYNGEERAKGNILERFSAQQFPDLHSELNLSSLELGDSALYFCASSVEDWDEQYFGPGTRLTVT.

The gene calls are TRBV27 and TRBJ1-2, with D possibly matching TRBD1 (6 bases). V shed 10 bases and J shed 4 bases, with 10 bases lying between them. Germline loops: CDR1 MNHEY, CDR2 SMNVEV (reference sequence). This CDR3 has 11 residues. CDR3 region: CATMDSYGYTF. In nucleotides, the CDR3 is TGTGCCACCATGGACAGCTATGGCTACACCTTC.